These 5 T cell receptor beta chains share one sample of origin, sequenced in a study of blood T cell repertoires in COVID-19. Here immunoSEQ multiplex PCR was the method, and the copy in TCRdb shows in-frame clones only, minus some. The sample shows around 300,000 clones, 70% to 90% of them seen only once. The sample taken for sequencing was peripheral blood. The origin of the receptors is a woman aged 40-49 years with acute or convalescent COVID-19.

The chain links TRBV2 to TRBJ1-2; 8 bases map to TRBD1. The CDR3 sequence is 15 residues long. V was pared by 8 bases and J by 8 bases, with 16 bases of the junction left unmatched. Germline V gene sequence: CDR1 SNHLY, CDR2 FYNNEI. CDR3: CASPTGAGGAEGYTF. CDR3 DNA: TGTGCCAGCCCGACAGGGGCGGGCGGGGCGGAAGGCTACACCTTC.

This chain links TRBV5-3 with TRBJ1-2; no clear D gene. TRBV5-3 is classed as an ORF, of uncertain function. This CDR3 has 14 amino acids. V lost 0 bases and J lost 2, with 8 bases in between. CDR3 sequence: CARSLVRENYGYTF. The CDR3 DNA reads TGTGCCAGAAGCTTGGTTCGAGAAAACTATGGCTACACCTTC.

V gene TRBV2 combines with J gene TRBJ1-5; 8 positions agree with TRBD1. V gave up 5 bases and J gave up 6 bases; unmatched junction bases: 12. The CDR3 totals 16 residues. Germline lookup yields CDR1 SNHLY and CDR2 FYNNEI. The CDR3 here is CASSFLGQGSGQPQHF. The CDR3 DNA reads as TGTGCCAGCAGTTTCCTCGGACAGGGCTCGGGTCAGCCCCAGCATTTT.

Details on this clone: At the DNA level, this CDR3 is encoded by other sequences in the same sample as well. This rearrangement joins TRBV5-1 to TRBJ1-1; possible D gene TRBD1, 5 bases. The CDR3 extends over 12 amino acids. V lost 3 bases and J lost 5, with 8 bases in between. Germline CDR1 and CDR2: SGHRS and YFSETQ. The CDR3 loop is CASSSGGTEAFF. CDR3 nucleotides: TGCGCCAGCAGCTCCGGGGGGACTGAAGCTTTCTTT. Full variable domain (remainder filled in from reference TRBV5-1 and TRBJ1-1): KAGVTQTPRYLIKTRGQQVTLSCSPISGHRSVSWYQQTPGQGLQFLFEYFSETQRNKGNFPGRFSGRQFSNSRSEMNVSTLELGDSALYLCASSSGGTEAFFGQGTRLTVV.

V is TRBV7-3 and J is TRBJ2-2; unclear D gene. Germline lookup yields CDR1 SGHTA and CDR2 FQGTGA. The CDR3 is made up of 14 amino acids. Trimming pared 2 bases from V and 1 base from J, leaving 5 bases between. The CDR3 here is CASSLAGNTGELFF. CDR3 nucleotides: TGTGCCAGCAGCTTAGCAGGGAACACCGGGGAGCTGTTTTTT.